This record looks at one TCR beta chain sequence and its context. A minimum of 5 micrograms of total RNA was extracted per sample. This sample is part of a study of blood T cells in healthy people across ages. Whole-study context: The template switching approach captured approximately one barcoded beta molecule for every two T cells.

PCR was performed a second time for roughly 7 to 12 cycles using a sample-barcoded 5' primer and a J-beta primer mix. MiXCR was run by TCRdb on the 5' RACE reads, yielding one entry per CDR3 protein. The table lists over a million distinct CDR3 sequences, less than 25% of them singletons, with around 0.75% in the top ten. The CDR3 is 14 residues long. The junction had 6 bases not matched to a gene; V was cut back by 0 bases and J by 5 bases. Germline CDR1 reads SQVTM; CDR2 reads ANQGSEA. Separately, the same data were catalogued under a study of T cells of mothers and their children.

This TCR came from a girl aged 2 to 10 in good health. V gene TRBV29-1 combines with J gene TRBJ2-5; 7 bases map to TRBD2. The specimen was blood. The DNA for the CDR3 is TGCAGCGTTGAAGATGGGGGGGTCCGGGAGACCCAGTACTTC. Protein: CSVEDGGVRETQYF.